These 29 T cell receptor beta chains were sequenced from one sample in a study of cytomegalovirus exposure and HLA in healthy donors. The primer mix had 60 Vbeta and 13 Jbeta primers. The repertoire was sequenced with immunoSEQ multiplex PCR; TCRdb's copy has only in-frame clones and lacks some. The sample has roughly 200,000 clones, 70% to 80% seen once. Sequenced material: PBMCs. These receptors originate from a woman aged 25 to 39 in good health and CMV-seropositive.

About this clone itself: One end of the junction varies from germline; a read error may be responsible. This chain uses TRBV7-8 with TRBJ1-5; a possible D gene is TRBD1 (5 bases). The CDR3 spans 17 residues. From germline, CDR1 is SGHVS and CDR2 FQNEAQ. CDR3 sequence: CASNSVQGQGLNQPQHF. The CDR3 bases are TGTGCAAGCAACTCAGTACAAGGGCAGGGACTAAATCAGCCCCAGCATTTT.

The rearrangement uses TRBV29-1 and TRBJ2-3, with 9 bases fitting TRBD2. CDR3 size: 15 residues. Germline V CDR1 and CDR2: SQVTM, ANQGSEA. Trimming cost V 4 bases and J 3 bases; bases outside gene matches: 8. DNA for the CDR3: TGCAGCGTTGTGTTGGTAGCGGGAGTTACAGATACGCAGTATTTT. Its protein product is CSVVLVAGVTDTQYF.

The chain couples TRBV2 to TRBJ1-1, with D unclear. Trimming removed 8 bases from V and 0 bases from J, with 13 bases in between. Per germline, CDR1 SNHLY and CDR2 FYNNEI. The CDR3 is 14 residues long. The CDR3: CASVQRRLNTEAFF. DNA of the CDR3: TGTGCCAGCGTCCAGCGGAGACTGAACACTGAAGCTTTCTTT.

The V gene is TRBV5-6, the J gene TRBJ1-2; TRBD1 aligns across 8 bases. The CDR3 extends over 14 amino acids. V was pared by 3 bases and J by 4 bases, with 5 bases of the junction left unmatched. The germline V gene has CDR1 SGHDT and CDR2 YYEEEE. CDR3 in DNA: TGTGCCAGCAGCTACGACAGGGGTTCCTATGGCTACACCTTC. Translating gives CASSYDRGSYGYTF.

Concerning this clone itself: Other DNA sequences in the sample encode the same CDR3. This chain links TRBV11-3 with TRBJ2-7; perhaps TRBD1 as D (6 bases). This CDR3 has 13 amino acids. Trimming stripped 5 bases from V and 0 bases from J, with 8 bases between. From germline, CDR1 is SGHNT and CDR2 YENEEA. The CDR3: CASSLDSSYEQYF. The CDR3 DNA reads TGTGCCAGCAGCCTGGACAGCTCCTACGAGCAGTACTTC.

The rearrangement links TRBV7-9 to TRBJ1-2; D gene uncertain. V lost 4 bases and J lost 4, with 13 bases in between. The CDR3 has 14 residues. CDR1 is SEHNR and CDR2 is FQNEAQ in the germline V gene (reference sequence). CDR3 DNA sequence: TGTGCCAGCAGCTCTATCGGAGGGAGCTATGGCTACACCTTC. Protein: CASSSIGGSYGYTF.

The CDR3 DNA is TGTGCCAGCAGCGTACAGCGGGGGGGACAAGAGACCCAGTACTTC. Its translation is CASSVQRGGQETQYF. The gene calls are TRBV7-9 and TRBJ2-5; 10 bases line up with TRBD2. The trim removed 5 bases at V and 2 bases at J, leaving 5 bases unmatched. The CDR3 length is 15 residues. The germline gives CDR1 SEHNR, CDR2 FQNEAQ (reference sequence).

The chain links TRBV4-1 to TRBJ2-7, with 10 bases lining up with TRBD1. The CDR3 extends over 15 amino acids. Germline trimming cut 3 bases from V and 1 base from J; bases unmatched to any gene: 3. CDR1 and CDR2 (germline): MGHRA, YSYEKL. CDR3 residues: CASSQGQGISYEQYF. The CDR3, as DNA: TGCGCCAGCAGCCAGGGACAGGGGATATCCTACGAGCAGTACTTC.

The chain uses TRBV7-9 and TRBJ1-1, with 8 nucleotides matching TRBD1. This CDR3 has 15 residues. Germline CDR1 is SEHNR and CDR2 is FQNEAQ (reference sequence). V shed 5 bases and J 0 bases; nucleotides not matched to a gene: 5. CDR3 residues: CASSPPGQVNTEAFF. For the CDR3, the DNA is TGTGCCAGCAGCCCTCCGGGACAGGTGAACACTGAAGCTTTCTTT.

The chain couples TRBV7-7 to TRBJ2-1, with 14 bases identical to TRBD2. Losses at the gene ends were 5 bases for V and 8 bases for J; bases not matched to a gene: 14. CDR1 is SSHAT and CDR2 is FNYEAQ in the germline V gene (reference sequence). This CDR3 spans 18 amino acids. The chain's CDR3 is CASSRGTGTSGRSDEQFF. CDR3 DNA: TGTGCCAGCAGCCGGGGGACTGGGACTAGCGGGAGAAGTGATGAGCAGTTCTTC.

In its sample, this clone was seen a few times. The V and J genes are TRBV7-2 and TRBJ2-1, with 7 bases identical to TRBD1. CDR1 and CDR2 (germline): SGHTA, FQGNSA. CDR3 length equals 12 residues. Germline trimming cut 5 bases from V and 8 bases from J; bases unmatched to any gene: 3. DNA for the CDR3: TGTGCCAGCAGCCCGACAGGGCATGAGCAGTTCTTC. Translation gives CASSPTGHEQFF.

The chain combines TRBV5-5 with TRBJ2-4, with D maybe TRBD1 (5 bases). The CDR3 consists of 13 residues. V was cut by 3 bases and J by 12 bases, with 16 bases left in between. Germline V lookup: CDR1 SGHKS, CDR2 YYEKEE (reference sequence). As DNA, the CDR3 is TGTGCCAGCAGCTCACTTGACAGAAGGGATCAGTACTTC. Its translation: CASSSLDRRDQYF.

The CDR3 loop is CASSGSGGALGYTF. CDR3 nucleotides: TGTGCCAGCAGTGGATCTGGGGGCGCTTTGGGCTACACCTTC. The V and J genes are TRBV6-1 and TRBJ1-2; TRBD1 might be the D (6 bases). This CDR3 is 14 amino acids long. Trimming shortened V by 4 bases and J by 8 bases, and 17 bases separated the two germline ends. Germline V gives CDR1 MNHNS, CDR2 SASEGT.

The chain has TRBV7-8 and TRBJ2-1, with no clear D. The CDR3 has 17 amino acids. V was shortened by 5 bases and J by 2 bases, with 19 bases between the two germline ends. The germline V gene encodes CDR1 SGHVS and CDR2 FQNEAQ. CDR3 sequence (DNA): TGTGCCAGCAGCCTAATCCGGCCCCAGGTTCCCTACAATGAGCAGTTCTTC. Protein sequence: CASSLIRPQVPYNEQFF.

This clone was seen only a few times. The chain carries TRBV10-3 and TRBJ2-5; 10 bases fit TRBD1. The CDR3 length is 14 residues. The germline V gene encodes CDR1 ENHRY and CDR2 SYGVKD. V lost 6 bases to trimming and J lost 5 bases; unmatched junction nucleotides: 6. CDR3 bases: TGTGCCATCAGGGGGGACAGGGGCGTGGAGACCCAGTACTTC. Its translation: CAIRGDRGVETQYF.

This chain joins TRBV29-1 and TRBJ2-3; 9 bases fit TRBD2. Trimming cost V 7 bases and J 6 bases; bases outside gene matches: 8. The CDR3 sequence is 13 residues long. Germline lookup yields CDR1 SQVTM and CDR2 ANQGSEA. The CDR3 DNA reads TGCAGCGCTGGGGGCGGGGGGGCCGATACGCAGTATTTT. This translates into CSAGGGGADTQYF.

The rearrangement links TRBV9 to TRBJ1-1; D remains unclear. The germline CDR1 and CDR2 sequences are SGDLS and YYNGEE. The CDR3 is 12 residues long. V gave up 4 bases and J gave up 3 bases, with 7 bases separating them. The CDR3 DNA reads TGTGCCAGCAGCCACAGCCACACTGAAGCTTTCTTT. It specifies CASSHSHTEAFF.

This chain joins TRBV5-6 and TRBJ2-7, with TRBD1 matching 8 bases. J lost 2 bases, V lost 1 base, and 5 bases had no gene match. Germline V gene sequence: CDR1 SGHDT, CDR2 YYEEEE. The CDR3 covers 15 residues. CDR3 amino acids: CASSLYGTGAYEQYF. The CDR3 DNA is TGTGCCAGCAGCTTGTACGGGACAGGAGCCTACGAGCAGTACTTC. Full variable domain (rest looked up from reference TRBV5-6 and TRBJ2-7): DAGVTQSPTHLIKTRGQQVTLRCSPKSGHDTVSWYQQALGQGPQFIFQYYEEEERQRGNFPDRFSGHQFPNYSSELNVNALLLGDSALYLCASSLYGTGAYEQYFGPGTRLTVT.

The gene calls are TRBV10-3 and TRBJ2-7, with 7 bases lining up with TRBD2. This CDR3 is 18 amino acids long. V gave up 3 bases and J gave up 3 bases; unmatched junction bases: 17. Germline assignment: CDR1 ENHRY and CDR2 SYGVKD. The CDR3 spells CAISDSGVASSGYYEQYF. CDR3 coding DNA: TGTGCCATCAGTGACTCCGGTGTTGCGTCTAGCGGATACTACGAGCAGTACTTC.

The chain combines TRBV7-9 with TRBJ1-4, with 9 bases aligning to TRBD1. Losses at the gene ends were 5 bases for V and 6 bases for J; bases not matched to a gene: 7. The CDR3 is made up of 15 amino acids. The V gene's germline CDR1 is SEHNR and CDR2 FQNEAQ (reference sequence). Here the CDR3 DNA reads TGTGCCAGCAGCGGGAACAGGGGGCGGGATGAAAAACTGTTTTTT. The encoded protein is CASSGNRGRDEKLFF.

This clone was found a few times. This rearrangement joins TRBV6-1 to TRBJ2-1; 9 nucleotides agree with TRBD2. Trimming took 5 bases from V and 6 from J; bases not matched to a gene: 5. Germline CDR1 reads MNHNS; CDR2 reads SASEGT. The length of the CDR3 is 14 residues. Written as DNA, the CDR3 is TGTGCCAGCAGTTATGCGCGGGAGGGCAATGAGCAGTTCTTC. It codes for CASSYAREGNEQFF.

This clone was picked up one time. Written as DNA, the CDR3 is TGTGCCATCAGTGAAGAGGGAGGGGCCTACGAGCAGTACTTC. Translation gives CAISEEGGAYEQYF. This sequence joins TRBV10-3 and TRBJ2-7; 7 nucleotides align to TRBD2. The CDR3 is 14 residues long. Germline CDR1 reads ENHRY; CDR2 reads SYGVKD. V gave up 3 bases and J gave up 2 bases; unmatched junction bases: 4.

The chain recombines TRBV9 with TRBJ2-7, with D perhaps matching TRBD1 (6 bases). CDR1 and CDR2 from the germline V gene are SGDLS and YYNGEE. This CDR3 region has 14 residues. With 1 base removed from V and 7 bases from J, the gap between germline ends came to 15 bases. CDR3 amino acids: CASSVYRDPREQYF. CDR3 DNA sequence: TGTGCCAGCAGCGTATACAGGGACCCGCGGGAGCAGTACTTC.

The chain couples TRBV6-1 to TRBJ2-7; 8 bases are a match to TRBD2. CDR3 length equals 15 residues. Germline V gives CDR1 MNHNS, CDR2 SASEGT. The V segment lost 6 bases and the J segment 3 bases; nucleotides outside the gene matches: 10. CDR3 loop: CASRASGGGRYEQYF. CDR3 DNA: TGTGCCAGCAGAGCTTCTGGCGGGGGGCGCTACGAGCAGTACTTC.

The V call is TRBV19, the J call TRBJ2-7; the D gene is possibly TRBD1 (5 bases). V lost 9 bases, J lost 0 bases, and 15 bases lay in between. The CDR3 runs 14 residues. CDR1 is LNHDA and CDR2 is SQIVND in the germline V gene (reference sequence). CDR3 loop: CASLSPGSSYEQYF. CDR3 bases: TGTGCCAGCCTCTCACCAGGGTCCTCCTACGAGCAGTACTTC.

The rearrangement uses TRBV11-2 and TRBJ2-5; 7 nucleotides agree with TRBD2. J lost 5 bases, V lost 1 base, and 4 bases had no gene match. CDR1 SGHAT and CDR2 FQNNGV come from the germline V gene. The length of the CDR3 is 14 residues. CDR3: CASSLAGGAETQYF. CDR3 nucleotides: TGTGCCAGCAGCTTAGCGGGGGGAGCGGAGACCCAGTACTTC.

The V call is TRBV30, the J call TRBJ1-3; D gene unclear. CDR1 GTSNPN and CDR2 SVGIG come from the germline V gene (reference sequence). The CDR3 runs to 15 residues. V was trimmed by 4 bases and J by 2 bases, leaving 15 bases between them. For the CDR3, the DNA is TGTGCCTGGATCTCTTGGCGGGAGGCTGGAAACACCATATATTTT. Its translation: CAWISWREAGNTIYF.

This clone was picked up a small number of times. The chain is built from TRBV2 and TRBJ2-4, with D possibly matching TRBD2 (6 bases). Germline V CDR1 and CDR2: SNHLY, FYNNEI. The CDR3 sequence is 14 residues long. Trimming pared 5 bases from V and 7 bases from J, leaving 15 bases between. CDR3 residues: CASSPRLGLNIQYF. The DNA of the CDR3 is TGTGCCAGCAGTCCGAGACTAGGACTCAACATTCAGTACTTC.

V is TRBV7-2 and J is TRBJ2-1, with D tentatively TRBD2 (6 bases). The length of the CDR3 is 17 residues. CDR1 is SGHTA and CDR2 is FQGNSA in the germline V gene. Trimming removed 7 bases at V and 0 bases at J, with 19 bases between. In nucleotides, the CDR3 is TGTGCCAGCATCTACGACGGGGGACCGTACTCCTACAATGAGCAGTTCTTC. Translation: CASIYDGGPYSYNEQFF.